The text below deals with one T cell receptor (beta chain). This entry is derived from a study of radiotherapy plus CTLA-4 blockade in lung cancer. The table came from immunoSEQ multiplex PCR; TCRdb's copy has only in-frame clones and leaves some out. Of tens of thousands of clones in the sample, 79% were seen once. The receptor comes from a human donor with non-small cell lung cancer that progressed on radiotherapy plus ipilimumab. This sample comprised peripheral blood, obtained from a patient treated with radiotherapy plus ipilimumab.

The DNA of the CDR3 is TGTGCCAGCAGCACCCGGGACAGGGTTAACTATGGCTACACCTTC. It is translated as CASSTRDRVNYGYTF. The gene calls are TRBV5-6 and TRBJ1-2, with TRBD1 identical over 9 bases. The CDR3 spans 15 residues. V was pared by 4 bases and J by 1 base, with 5 bases of the junction left unmatched. Per germline, CDR1 SGHDT and CDR2 YYEEEE.